This paragraph reports one T cell receptor beta chain. Trimming pared 2 bases from V and 4 bases from J, leaving 15 bases between. CDR3 length: 15 amino acids. Per germline, CDR1 MNHEY and CDR2 SMNVEV (reference sequence). This sample was included in a study of T cell changes during pregnancy in multiple sclerosis. Produced via immunoSEQ multiplex PCR; TCRdb's table is partial and in-frame only. This table holds about 38,000 clones, 80% to 95% found once. The genes are TRBV27 and TRBJ2-7, with D perhaps TRBD2 (6 bases). Sequences were derived from CD8+ T cells from peripheral blood mononuclear cells, sampled in the third trimester of pregnancy. This clonotype was obtained from a female donor with multiple sclerosis, enrolled in a pregnancy study. The CDR3 protein is CASSLTPGSWYEQYF. The CDR3 DNA is TGTGCCAGCAGTTTAACTCCCGGGAGTTGGTACGAGCAGTACTTC.